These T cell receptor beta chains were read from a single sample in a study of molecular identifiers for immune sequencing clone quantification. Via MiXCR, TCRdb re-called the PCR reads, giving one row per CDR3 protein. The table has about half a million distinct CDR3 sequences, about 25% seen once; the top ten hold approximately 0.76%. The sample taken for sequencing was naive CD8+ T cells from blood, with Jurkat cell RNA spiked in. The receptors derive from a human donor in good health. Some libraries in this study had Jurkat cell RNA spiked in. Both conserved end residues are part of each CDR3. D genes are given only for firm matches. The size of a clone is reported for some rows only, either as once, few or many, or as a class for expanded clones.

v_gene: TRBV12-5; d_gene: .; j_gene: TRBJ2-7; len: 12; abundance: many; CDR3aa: CASGVRGYEQYF; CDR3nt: TGTGCTAGTGGTGTTCGGGGATACGAGCAGTACTTC
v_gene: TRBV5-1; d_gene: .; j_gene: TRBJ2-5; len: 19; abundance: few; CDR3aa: CASSLVKSYAAGGQETQYF; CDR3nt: TGCGCCAGCAGCTTGGTGAAATCTTACGCGGCAGGGGGGCAAGAGACCCAGTACTTC
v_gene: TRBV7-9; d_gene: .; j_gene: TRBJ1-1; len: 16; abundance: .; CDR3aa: CASSFTVTGQNTEAFF; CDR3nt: TGTGCCAGCAGCTTCACGGTTACGGGACAGAACACTGAAGCTTTCTTT
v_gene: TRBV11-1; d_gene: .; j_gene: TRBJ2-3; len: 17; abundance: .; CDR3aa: CASSLAVGQPLTDTQYF; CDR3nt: TGTGCCAGCAGCTTAGCAGTGGGACAACCACTCACAGATACGCAGTATTTT
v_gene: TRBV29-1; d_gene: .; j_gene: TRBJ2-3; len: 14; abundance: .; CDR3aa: CSYYGAPSTDTQYF; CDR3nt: TGCAGTTATTACGGGGCCCCCAGCACAGATACGCAGTATTTT
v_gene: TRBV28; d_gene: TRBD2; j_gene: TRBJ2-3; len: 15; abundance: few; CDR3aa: CASDPSGRATDTQYF; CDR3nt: TGTGCCAGCGATCCTAGCGGGAGGGCCACAGATACGCAGTATTTT
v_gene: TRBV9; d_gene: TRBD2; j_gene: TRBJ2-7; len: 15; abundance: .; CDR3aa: CASSPVLAGGYEQYF; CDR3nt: TGTGCCAGCAGCCCCGTTCTAGCGGGAGGATACGAGCAGTACTTC
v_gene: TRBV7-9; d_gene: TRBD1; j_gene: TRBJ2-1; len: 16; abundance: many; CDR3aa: CASSLRTGTVYNEQFF; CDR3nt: TGTGCCAGCAGCTTAAGAACCGGGACAGTCTACAATGAGCAGTTCTTC
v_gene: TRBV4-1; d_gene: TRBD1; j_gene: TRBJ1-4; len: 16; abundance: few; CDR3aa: CASSLLMTGENEKLFF; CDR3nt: TGCGCCAGCAGCCTCCTGATGACAGGGGAAAATGAAAAACTGTTTTTT
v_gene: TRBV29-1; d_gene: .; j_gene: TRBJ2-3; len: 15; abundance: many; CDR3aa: CSVPLPGSFTDTQYF; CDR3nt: TGCAGCGTTCCCCTTCCAGGAAGCTTCACAGATACGCAGTATTTT
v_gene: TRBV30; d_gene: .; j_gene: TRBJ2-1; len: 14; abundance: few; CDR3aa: CAWTPPNLNNEQFF; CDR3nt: TGTGCCTGGACCCCTCCTAATCTGAACAATGAGCAGTTCTTC
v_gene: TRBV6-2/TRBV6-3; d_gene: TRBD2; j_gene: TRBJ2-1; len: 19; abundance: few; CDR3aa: CASTTRGGVDWLRTNEQFF; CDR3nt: TGTGCCAGCACCACGCGGGGGGGGGTTGACTGGCTCCGCACCAATGAGCAGTTCTTC
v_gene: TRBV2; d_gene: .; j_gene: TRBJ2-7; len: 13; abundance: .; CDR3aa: CASIARESREQYF; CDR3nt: TGTGCCAGCATTGCCAGGGAATCTAGGGAGCAGTACTTC
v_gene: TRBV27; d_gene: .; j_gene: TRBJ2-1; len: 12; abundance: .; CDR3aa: CATTTSSYEQFF; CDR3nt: TGTGCCACCACCACATCCAGTTATGAGCAGTTCTTC
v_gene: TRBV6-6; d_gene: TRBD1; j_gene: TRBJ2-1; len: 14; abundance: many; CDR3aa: CASSYLTGFYEQFF; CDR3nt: TGTGCCAGCAGTTACTTGACAGGGTTCTATGAGCAGTTCTTC